The sequence of this TCR beta chain was determined in a study of glioma-infiltrating T cells. Points from the study as a whole: Tissue and blood shared very few CDR3 sequences. Above-expected tissue-blood divergence occurred in all gliomas, most in low-grade ones.

TCR alpha and beta CDR3 regions were amplified from RNA using iRepertoire nested multiplex PCR. Tissue mRNA or PBMC total RNA, about 90-450 ng, went into one-step reverse transcription and amplification. MiXCR was run by TCRdb on the multiplex PCR reads, yielding one entry per CDR3 protein. This sample yields 100,000 to 150,000 distinct CDR3 sequences, of which around 23% are seen a single time; around 28% belongs to the top ten. Trimming shortened V by 6 bases and J by 0 bases, and 12 bases separated the two germline ends. This CDR3 has 15 residues. Germline lookup yields CDR1 LGHDT and CDR2 YNNKEL (reference sequence). This clonotype was observed a few times. Its antigen is not known.

V is TRBV3-1 and J is TRBJ1-3, with D unclear. The sequence was obtained from a human donor with low-grade glioma or glioblastoma, undergoing nonglioma brain surgery, or in good health (not recorded which). Input material: glioma tissue, nonneoplastic brain tissue, or PBMCs (not recorded which). The CDR3 sequence: CASRPGGNSGNTIYF. The CDR3, as DNA: TGTGCCAGCAGGCCTGGCGGGAACTCTGGAAACACCATATATTTT.